The 26 T cell receptor beta chains presented below share a single source sample, sequenced in a study of beta chain features in type 1 diabetes. The study reverse transcribed the entire isolated RNA, so it sequenced expressed TCRB transcripts. The repertoire was sequenced with immunoSEQ multiplex PCR; TCRdb's copy has only in-frame clones and lacks some. The sample lists 300,000 to 400,000 clones; roughly 12% were seen once. Sequenced input: naive CD4+ T cells from blood. Receptors were obtained from a man between 18 and 29 years old in good health.

This clone was detected only a few times. The gene calls are TRBV27 and TRBJ2-7; TRBD2 aligns across 9 bases. The CDR3 loop spans 13 amino acids. Germline assignment: CDR1 MNHEY and CDR2 SMNVEV (reference sequence). V dropped 3 bases and J dropped 11; count of bases not matched to a gene: 8. This CDR3 is CASSLRSGSFKYF. CDR3 sequence (DNA): TGTGCCAGCAGTTTGCGTAGCGGGAGCTTTAAGTACTTC.

The chain couples TRBV5-4 to TRBJ2-7, with TRBD2 identical over 9 bases. This CDR3 region has 16 residues. Germline trimming cut 7 bases from V and 0 bases from J; bases unmatched to any gene: 11. In germline, CDR1 is SGHNT, CDR2 YYREEE (reference sequence). The CDR3 DNA reads as TGTGCCAGCTCTCTCGGCGGGAGGGGTATCTCCTACGAGCAGTACTTC. As protein: CASSLGGRGISYEQYF.

The chain employs TRBV30 and TRBJ1-2; D is ambiguous. The CDR3 consists of 14 residues. Germline V gives CDR1 GTSNPN, CDR2 SVGIG (reference sequence). The ends were cut back, 2 bases at V and 4 bases at J, with 14 bases in the middle. The DNA of the CDR3 is TGTGCCTGGAGTCCTGGCAGGTTGCCCTATGGCTACACCTTC. Residues: CAWSPGRLPYGYTF.

This clone was seen only a few times. This chain joins TRBV28 and TRBJ2-7; 7 nucleotides agree with TRBD2. Per germline, CDR1 MDHEN and CDR2 SYDVKM. The CDR3 has 14 amino acids. V lost 6 bases, J lost 1 base, and 6 bases stayed unmatched. In DNA, the CDR3 is TGTGCCAGCAGCACCGGGGGGTCGTCCTACGAGCAGTACTTC. Protein sequence: CASSTGGSSYEQYF.

The chain joins TRBV7-9 to TRBJ1-2; D uncertain. CDR1 and CDR2 from the germline V gene are SEHNR and FQNEAQ (reference sequence). V dropped 2 bases and J dropped 7 bases, with 14 bases sitting between them. The CDR3 runs 14 residues. This CDR3 reads CASSLMEGAGGYTF. The CDR3 DNA sequence: TGTGCCAGCAGCTTAATGGAGGGCGCGGGTGGCTACACCTTC.

The gene calls are TRBV5-1 and TRBJ2-1; D might be TRBD2 (6 bases). With 1 base removed from V and 5 bases from J, the gap between germline ends came to 13 bases. The CDR3 length is 15 residues. The germline gives CDR1 SGHRS, CDR2 YFSETQ. CDR3 amino acids: CASSLRAGTHNEQFF. CDR3 nucleotides: TGCGCCAGCAGCTTGCGGGCGGGAACCCACAATGAGCAGTTCTTC.

This clone was counted only a few times. CDR3 in amino acids: CASSEARQGKLFF. For the CDR3, the DNA is TGTGCCAGCAGTGAAGCTAGACAGGGGAAGCTGTTTTTT. This chain uses TRBV2 with TRBJ2-2; 8 positions agree with TRBD1. The J segment lost 12 bases and the V segment lost 0 bases, leaving 3 bases of the junction unmatched. The CDR3 sequence is 13 residues long. Germline V gives CDR1 SNHLY, CDR2 FYNNEI.

The rearrangement uses TRBV30 and TRBJ1-5, with D possibly being TRBD1 (5 bases). Trimming removed 4 bases at V and 0 bases at J, with 10 bases between. The CDR3 is 14 residues long. Germline values: CDR1 GTSNPN, CDR2 SVGIG (reference sequence). The CDR3 loop reads CAWTEGLSNQPQHF. CDR3 DNA sequence: TGTGCCTGGACGGAGGGACTTAGCAATCAGCCCCAGCATTTT. The entire variable domain, with the rest obtained from reference TRBV30 and TRBJ1-5, is as follows: SQTIHQWPATLVQPVGSPLSLECTVEGTSNPNLYWYRQAAGRGLQLLFYSVGIGQISSEVPQNLSASRPQDRQFILSSKKLLLSDSGFYLCAWTEGLSNQPQHFGDGTRLSIL.

This clone appeared a few times. Other DNA sequences in this sample translate to the same CDR3. The chain recombines TRBV9 with TRBJ2-1; 9 bases line up with TRBD2. Trimming cost V 0 bases and J 4 bases; bases outside gene matches: 5. The CDR3 is 16 residues long. Germline lookup yields CDR1 SGDLS and CDR2 YYNGEE. In DNA, the CDR3 is TGTGCCAGCAGCGTAGCCGGGACTAGCAGATACAATGAGCAGTTCTTC. It codes for CASSVAGTSRYNEQFF.

This clone was picked up a small number of times. The rearrangement uses TRBV19 and TRBJ2-5, with 10 bases lining up with TRBD2. CDR1 is LNHDA and CDR2 is SQIVND in the germline V gene (reference sequence). The CDR3 is 16 amino acids. Trimming at V came to 5 bases and at J to 4 bases, leaving 10 bases not matched to a gene. This CDR3 is CASSPPGLAFSETQYF. The CDR3 DNA follows: TGTGCCAGTAGTCCTCCGGGACTAGCGTTCTCAGAGACCCAGTACTTC.

This rearrangement joins TRBV7-2 to TRBJ2-7; 11 nucleotides match TRBD1. J lost 2 bases, V lost 7 bases, and 7 bases had no gene match. Germline CDR1 is SGHTA and CDR2 is FQGNSA. CDR3 length: 15 residues. CDR3 coding DNA: TGTGCCAGCACCCCCGGACAGGGGGCTCCCTACGAGCAGTACTTC. Its protein is CASTPGQGAPYEQYF.

The chain is built from TRBV7-2 and TRBJ2-5; a possible D gene is TRBD1 (5 bases). CDR1 is SGHTA, CDR2 FQGNSA, per germline. CDR3 length equals 11 residues. V was pared by 0 bases and J by 9 bases, with 5 bases between. The DNA for the CDR3 is TGTGCCAGCAGCTTAGCGGGGCCCCAGTACTTC. Its translation is CASSLAGPQYF.

V is TRBV7-2 and J is TRBJ2-3; D possibly corresponds to TRBD2 (6 bases). V lost 3 bases and J 0 bases, leaving 13 bases between the germline ends. This CDR3 contains 16 residues. Germline loops: CDR1 SGHTA, CDR2 FQGNSA. CDR3 loop: CASSLASVSSTDTQYF. In DNA, the CDR3 is TGTGCCAGCAGCTTGGCTAGCGTGTCTAGCACAGATACGCAGTATTTT.

The gene calls are TRBV12-5 and TRBJ2-1, with a weak D call TRBD2 (7 bases). This CDR3 is built from 17 residues. V was shortened by 0 bases and J by 4 bases, with 16 bases between the two germline ends. From germline, CDR1 is LGHNT and CDR2 FRNRAP. The CDR3, as DNA: TGTGCTAGTGGTTTGGTACTTGGGGGGAGGGGGTACAATGAGCAGTTCTTC. Its translation: CASGLVLGGRGYNEQFF.

There are many counts of this clone. The chain combines TRBV29-1 with TRBJ2-1; TRBD2 agrees at 11 bases. The CDR3 runs 14 residues. Germline trimming cut 7 bases from V and 5 bases from J; bases unmatched to any gene: 7. CDR1 and CDR2 from the germline V gene are SQVTM and ANQGSEA. The chain's CDR3 is CSGVSGRGHNEQFF. CDR3 nucleotide sequence: TGCAGCGGAGTTAGCGGGAGGGGGCACAATGAGCAGTTCTTC.

The rearrangement joins TRBV27 to TRBJ2-6, with 7 bases lining up with TRBD1. The CDR3 runs 15 residues. Trimming at V came to 3 bases and at J to 2 bases, leaving 1 base not matched to a gene. In germline, CDR1 is MNHEY, CDR2 SMNVEV (reference sequence). CDR3 residues: CASSFQGAGANVLTF. CDR3 DNA: TGTGCCAGCAGTTTCCAGGGGGCTGGGGCCAACGTCCTGACTTTC.

There are a few counts of this clone. This chain joins TRBV6-5 and TRBJ1-1; TRBD1 might be the D (5 bases). V was pared by 4 bases and J by 0 bases, with 12 bases between. The CDR3 extends over 15 amino acids. In germline, CDR1 is MNHEY, CDR2 SVGAGI. CDR3 in amino acids: CASSSAGRMNTEAFF. In DNA form, the CDR3 reads TGTGCCAGCAGTTCGGCGGGACGGATGAACACTGAAGCTTTCTTT.

This clone came up a few times. Here the CDR3 DNA reads TGTGCCTGGCAGAGTGGACTAGCGGGGTTTGGGGTAGGGACCCAGTACTTC. This encodes CAWQSGLAGFGVGTQYF. The V call is TRBV30, the J call TRBJ2-5; 12 bases are a match to TRBD2. This CDR3 comprises 17 residues. With V trimmed by 5 bases and J by 7 bases, 17 bases remained unmatched. Germline assignment: CDR1 GTSNPN and CDR2 SVGIG (reference sequence).

This clone was picked up a small number of times. The chain links TRBV2 to TRBJ2-5; 7 nucleotides line up with TRBD2. The CDR3 covers 14 residues. The germline gives CDR1 SNHLY, CDR2 FYNNEI. The V gene end was trimmed by 6 bases and the J gene end by 4 bases; junction bases not matched to a gene: 8. The CDR3 is CASSRPLAVETQYF. The CDR3 DNA is TGTGCCAGCAGCCGCCCGCTAGCGGTAGAGACCCAGTACTTC.

This clone has just a few counts. V usage is TRBV4-1 and J usage is TRBJ1-5; weak D call: TRBD1 (6 bases). Germline V CDR1 and CDR2: MGHRA, YSYEKL. This CDR3 is built from 16 residues. Trimming took 1 base from V and 0 from J, leaving 10 bases between them. The DNA of the CDR3 is TGCGCCAGCAGCCAAGTCAGGGGTAGTAGCAATCAGCCCCAGCATTTT. Amino acids: CASSQVRGSSNQPQHF.

This clone was picked up a small number of times. The rearrangement joins TRBV7-3 to TRBJ2-3, with D possibly being TRBD1 (6 bases). The CDR3 covers 15 residues. V shed 2 bases and J shed 0 bases, with 9 bases lying between them. The germline gives CDR1 SGHTA, CDR2 FQGTGA. The chain's CDR3 is CASSLLGASTDTQYF. In DNA, the CDR3 is TGTGCCAGCAGCTTACTGGGGGCCAGCACAGATACGCAGTATTTT. Full variable domain (remainder filled in from reference TRBV7-3 and TRBJ2-3): GAGVSQTPSNKVTEKGKYVELRCDPISGHTALYWYRQSLGQGPEFLIYFQGTGAADDSGLPNDRFFAVRPEGSVSTLKIQRTERGDSAVYLCASSLLGASTDTQYFGPGTRLTVL.

This clone has a handful of counts. The chain links TRBV29-1 to TRBJ1-2; TRBD1 might be the D (6 bases). Per germline, CDR1 SQVTM and CDR2 ANQGSEA. Deletions cut 6 bases from V and 5 bases from J, with 16 bases between. The CDR3 is 13 amino acids. The CDR3 sequence is CSVERDIGYGYTF. CDR3 in DNA: TGCAGCGTCGAGAGGGACATAGGTTATGGCTACACCTTC. Filled out from reference TRBV29-1 and TRBJ1-2, the complete variable domain reads SAVISQKPSRDICQRGTSLTIQCQVDSQVTMMFWYRQQPGQSLTLIATANQGSEATYESGFVIDKFPISRPNLTFSTLTVSNMSPEDSSIYLCSVERDIGYGYTFGSGTRLTVV.

A few counts support this clone. The chain employs TRBV5-1 and TRBJ2-5, with 7 bases identical to TRBD2. The CDR3 covers 17 residues. J gave up 5 bases and V 2 bases, and 15 bases lay outside the gene matches. Germline assignment: CDR1 SGHRS and CDR2 YFSETQ. The CDR3: CASSFHKLTSFSETQYF. The CDR3 DNA follows: TGCGCCAGCAGCTTCCATAAACTGACTAGCTTCTCGGAGACCCAGTACTTC.

The chain carries TRBV30 and TRBJ1-1; D gene ambiguous. The V end lost 5 bases, the J end lost 7 bases, and 11 bases lay between the germline ends. CDR3 length: 11 residues. Germline V lookup: CDR1 GTSNPN, CDR2 SVGIG (reference sequence). CDR3 region: CAWGPGFEAFF. In DNA, the CDR3 is TGTGCCTGGGGACCGGGGTTTGAAGCTTTCTTT.

This clone was observed a few times. The gene calls are TRBV6-6 and TRBJ2-3, with D unclear. Trimming stripped 6 bases from V and 0 bases from J, with 7 bases between. The CDR3 is 13 residues long. Per germline, CDR1 MNHNY and CDR2 SVGAGI (reference sequence). The DNA of the CDR3 is TGTGCCAGCAGGGGCGCTAGCACAGATACGCAGTATTTT. This codes for CASRGASTDTQYF.

This clone occurred a few times. The rearrangement links TRBV9 to TRBJ1-1; weak D call: TRBD1 (5 bases). CDR1 and CDR2 from the germline V gene are SGDLS and YYNGEE. V shed 0 bases and J shed 8 bases, with 11 bases lying between them. The CDR3 sequence is 13 residues long. CDR3 nucleotide sequence: TGTGCCAGCAGCGTAGACCTACAGGCAGAAGCTTTCTTT. This translates into CASSVDLQAEAFF.